The 11 T cell receptor beta chains given below trace back to one sample, sequenced in a study of CD8 T cells in Susac syndrome (dated by TCRdb to between 2018 and 2021). Receptors were amplified or captured by the immunoSEQ multiplex PCR assay. RNA was extracted with the RNeasy kit and roughly 0.5 to 1 ug was reverse transcribed using random hexamers. TCRdb ran its own pipeline on the public reads, namely fastp trimming at Q25 and MiXCR clone calling, and kept in-frame beta chains. CDR3 protein duplicates are merged, each entry listing the most common genes and DNA. For this sample there are 95,000 to 150,000 distinct CDR3 sequences; around 94% appear just once. The leading ten clones occupy 0.095% to 0.1% of the sample. Sequenced sample: CD4+ T cells from PBMCs. The receptors originated from a human donor in good health.

The V call is TRBV7-2, the J call TRBJ1-6; D gene unclear. The CDR3 spans 18 residues. V lost 0 bases, J lost 0 bases, and 12 bases lay in between. CDR1 SGHTA and CDR2 FQGNSA come from the germline V gene. The CDR3 is CASSLAPVLSSYNSPLHF. CDR3 DNA sequence: TGTGCCAGCAGCTTAGCGCCCGTCCTTAGCTCCTATAATTCACCCCTCCACTTT.

V gene TRBV7-2 combines with J gene TRBJ2-7; either TRBD1 or TRBD2 may supply D (5 bases each). CDR3 length: 16 residues. Germline CDR1 reads SGHTA; CDR2 reads FQGNSA. V was shortened by 3 bases and J by 0 bases, with 15 bases between the two germline ends. The CDR3 DNA reads as TGTGCCAGCAGCTTCCGTCGGGACGACTACTCCTACGAGCAGTACTTC. Amino acids: CASSFRRDDYSYEQYF. The full variable domain, its missing parts supplied by reference TRBV7-2 and TRBJ2-7, is GAGVSQSPSNKVTEKGKDVELRCDPISGHTALYWYRQSLGQGLEFLIYFQGNSAPDKSGLPSDRFSAERTGGSVSTLTIQRTQQEDSAVYLCASSFRRDDYSYEQYFGPGTRLTVT.

The chain recombines TRBV3-1 with TRBJ2-7; D unresolved. The V end lost 1 base, the J end lost 0 bases, and 4 bases lay between the germline ends. Germline CDR1 and CDR2: LGHDT and YNNKEL (reference sequence). The CDR3 has 13 residues. CDR3 loop: CASSQAASYEQYF. The CDR3 bases are TGTGCCAGCAGCCAAGCGGCCTCCTACGAGCAGTACTTC.

The chain employs TRBV6-5 and TRBJ2-3; 9 bases are shared with TRBD1. This CDR3 spans 16 amino acids. Germline trimming cut 3 bases from V and 0 bases from J; bases unmatched to any gene: 4. The germline V gene encodes CDR1 MNHEY and CDR2 SVGAGI. Here the CDR3 reads CASSYSGTGSTDTQYF. DNA for the CDR3: TGTGCCAGCAGTTATTCAGGGACAGGGAGCACAGATACGCAGTATTTT.

The V and J genes are TRBV30 and TRBJ2-1; 8 bases align to TRBD2. Germline V CDR1 and CDR2: GTSNPN, SVGIG (reference sequence). The J segment lost 2 bases and the V segment lost 2 bases, leaving 5 bases of the junction unmatched. The CDR3 is 15 residues long. The chain's CDR3 is CAWSNVAGPYNEQFF. In DNA, the CDR3 is TGTGCCTGGAGTAACGTAGCGGGACCCTACAATGAGCAGTTCTTC.

The chain uses TRBV5-6 and TRBJ2-2; 7 nucleotides agree with TRBD2. In germline, CDR1 is SGHDT, CDR2 YYEEEE. CDR3 length equals 16 residues. Losses at the gene ends were 4 bases for V and 4 bases for J; bases not matched to a gene: 10. In DNA form, the CDR3 reads TGTGCCAGCAGCACGTCGAGGGAGGGCCGCACCGGGGAGCTGTTTTTT. Protein product: CASSTSREGRTGELFF.

The chain links TRBV9 to TRBJ2-7, with a weak D call TRBD2 (6 bases). The CDR3 has 15 amino acids. Germline V gene lookup returns CDR1 SGDLS and CDR2 YYNGEE. V dropped 3 bases and J dropped 3 bases, with 16 bases sitting between them. CDR3 sequence: CASSASGLDYYEQYF. CDR3 nucleotide sequence: TGTGCCAGCAGCGCCTCGGGACTCGATTACTACGAGCAGTACTTC.

This sequence joins TRBV5-1 and TRBJ2-1; D uncertain. V gave up 0 bases and J gave up 8 bases, with 15 bases separating them. The CDR3 length is 15 residues. Germline lookup yields CDR1 SGHRS and CDR2 YFSETQ. CDR3: CASSLDGYRADEQFF. In DNA form, the CDR3 reads TGCGCCAGCAGCTTGGACGGGTATAGGGCGGATGAGCAGTTCTTC.

The CDR3 DNA reads as TGCGCCAGCAGCTTGCCAGGCCCCGAAGCTTTCTTT. Translating gives CASSLPGPEAFF. The rearrangement uses TRBV5-1 and TRBJ1-1; D gene unclear. The V gene's germline CDR1 is SGHRS and CDR2 YFSETQ. The CDR3 loop spans 12 amino acids. V dropped 1 base and J dropped 8 bases, with 9 bases sitting between them.

This clonotype was recorded once. This CDR3 is CASKEDGRVHTGELFF. The CDR3 nucleotides are TGCGCCAGCAAAGAGGACGGGAGAGTACACACCGGGGAGCTGTTTTTT. The gene calls are TRBV10-2 and TRBJ2-2; possibly TRBD2 for D (6 bases). V lost 7 bases and J lost 3, with 18 bases in between. CDR1 is WSHSY, CDR2 SAAADI, per germline. This CDR3 contains 16 residues.

The gene calls are TRBV7-2 and TRBJ2-7; 8 nucleotides line up with TRBD2. CDR3 length: 15 amino acids. V shed 2 bases, J shed 6 bases, and the junction held 9 bases outside the gene matches. Germline V lookup: CDR1 SGHTA, CDR2 FQGNSA. The CDR3 sequence: CASSLYSGNDLEQYF. CDR3 bases: TGTGCCAGCAGCTTATATAGCGGGAACGACCTCGAGCAGTACTTC. The whole variable domain, filled in from reference TRBV7-2 and TRBJ2-7, reads GAGVSQSPSNKVTEKGKDVELRCDPISGHTALYWYRQSLGQGLEFLIYFQGNSAPDKSGLPSDRFSAERTGGSVSTLTIQRTQQEDSAVYLCASSLYSGNDLEQYFGPGTRLTVT.